This T cell receptor beta chain was observed in a study of T cells in Graves' hyperthyroidism and ophthalmopathy. Background on the study: At initial diagnosis, before any treatment had begun, peripheral blood was obtained. Study-wide results and limits: From stable hyperthyroidism, ophthalmopathy was separated by a 13 V-J model. Blood also contained most expanded thyroid clonotypes above 0.001.

RNA transcripts provided the source from which TCR beta CDR3 regions were amplified. The HTBI primer set drove a first-round RT-PCR of the TCR CDR3. TCRdb reprocessed the multiplex PCR reads via MiXCR and lists one record per CDR3 protein. The sample lists hundreds of thousands of distinct CDR3 sequences; around 15% were seen once. V dropped 6 bases and J dropped 5; count of bases not matched to a gene: 12. The germline V gene has CDR1 DFQATT and CDR2 SNEGSKA (reference sequence). The CDR3 has 14 amino acids. Researchers barred patients who had uncontrolled infection, other autoimmune disease, pregnancy or lactation. There are many counts of this clonotype. What it binds is not known.

The sequencing sample was made of blood. V usage is TRBV20-1 and J usage is TRBJ1-1; 7 bases agree with TRBD1. This TCR was recovered from a woman aged 55-70 years with Graves' ophthalmopathy. CDR3 sequence (DNA): TGCAGTGCACCGGGACAGCGGGCGGTGACTGAAGCTTTCTTT. It translates to CSAPGQRAVTEAFF.